The 20 T cell receptor beta chains below were found in one sample sequenced in a study of OX40 agonist ivuxolimab in advanced cancers. Generated by immunoSEQ multiplex PCR, the TCRdb table keeps only in-frame clones and is missing some. The table includes more than 50,000 clones, about 81% detected once. The sample consisted of CD4+ or CD8+ T cells sorted from blood, taken in a trial of the OX40 agonist ivuxolimab. These receptors all stem from an adult with an advanced solid tumor such as melanoma, head and neck, liver or kidney cancer.

This rearrangement joins TRBV25-1 to TRBJ2-5, with 7 nucleotides matching TRBD2. The germline CDR1 and CDR2 sequences are MGHDK and SYGVNS. V shed 1 base and J 3 bases; nucleotides not matched to a gene: 5. The CDR3 covers 15 residues. CDR3 coding DNA: TGTGCCAGCAGTGAATTTATTCTAGCGGAAGAGACCCAGTACTTC. Its protein is CASSEFILAEETQYF.

The chain links TRBV6-1 to TRBJ2-3; 10 nucleotides agree with TRBD2. Germline CDR1 reads MNHNS; CDR2 reads SASEGT. The V segment lost 4 bases and the J segment 2 bases; nucleotides outside the gene matches: 9. CDR3 length equals 17 residues. The CDR3 is CASSAGGAGGTTDTQYF. The CDR3 DNA reads as TGTGCCAGCAGTGCAGGGGGAGCGGGAGGGACCACAGATACGCAGTATTTT.

V and J are TRBV21-1 and TRBJ1-1; the DNA was not compared with TRBD1, the D call given in the table. TRBV21-1 is deemed a pseudogene. The CDR3 loop spans 13 amino acids. The CDR3 reads CASSKGDRAEAFF. The CDR3 DNA is TGTGCCAGCAGCAAAGGGGACAGGGCTGAAGCTTTCTTT.

In this sample, this clone turned up once. The chain has TRBV6-1 and TRBJ1-1; possibly TRBD1 for D (6 bases). The CDR3 is made up of 12 amino acids. V lost 11 bases, J lost 1 base, and 11 bases lay in between. CDR1 and CDR2 from the germline V gene are MNHNS and SASEGT. The CDR3 sequence: CAAPGQNTEAFF. The CDR3, as DNA: TGTGCCGCTCCGGGACAGAACACTGAAGCTTTCTTT.

This chain's CDR3 is CASSISGGGTDTQYF. CDR3 nucleotide sequence: TGTGCCAGTAGTATATCCGGAGGGGGCACAGATACGCAGTATTTT. The genes are TRBV19 and TRBJ2-3; D is perhaps TRBD2 (6 bases). Germline V gene lookup returns CDR1 LNHDA and CDR2 SQIVND (reference sequence). Trimming removed 2 bases at V and 1 base at J, with 10 bases between. The CDR3 is 15 residues long.

The rearrangement uses TRBV2 and TRBJ2-1; D is unresolved. The V gene's germline CDR1 is SNHLY and CDR2 FYNNEI. V lost 4 bases and J 2 bases, leaving 9 bases between the germline ends. The CDR3 extends over 14 amino acids. The CDR3 region is CASSGDWTYNEQFF. The CDR3 DNA is TGTGCCAGCAGTGGAGACTGGACCTACAATGAGCAGTTCTTC.

This clone was seen only once. The rearrangement joins TRBV30 to TRBJ1-5; D gene uncertain. With 3 bases removed from V and 7 bases from J, the gap between germline ends came to 13 bases. CDR3 length equals 13 residues. The V gene's germline CDR1 is GTSNPN and CDR2 SVGIG (reference sequence). The CDR3 DNA reads as TGTGCCTGGAGCGGCTTGGGAGGGCAGCCCCAGCATTTT. Translation: CAWSGLGGQPQHF.

DNA of the CDR3: TGTGCCAGCAGCTGGGACACCAGCTCTGGGGCCAACGTCCTGACTTTC. This gives the protein CASSWDTSSGANVLTF. V usage is TRBV2 and J usage is TRBJ2-6; a possible D gene is TRBD1 (6 bases). Germline V gives CDR1 SNHLY, CDR2 FYNNEI. The CDR3 is 16 residues long. V lost 6 bases and J 0 bases, leaving 12 bases between the germline ends.

Concerning this clone: The junction shows a germline mismatch at one end, possibly a read error. The genes are TRBV6-1 and TRBJ2-7, with D perhaps assigned TRBD1 or TRBD2 (5 bases each). The CDR3 consists of 16 residues. Germline V CDR1 and CDR2: MNHNS, SASEGT. This CDR3 is CAISARGEGSSYEQYF. Written as DNA, the CDR3 is TGTGCCATCAGTGCCCGAGGGGAAGGAAGCTCCTACGAGCAGTACTTC.

This clone appeared a single time. The chain couples TRBV19 to TRBJ2-7; maybe TRBD2 (5 bases). Germline CDR1 and CDR2: LNHDA and SQIVND (reference sequence). Trimming removed 2 bases at V and 1 base at J, with 6 bases between. The CDR3 is 13 residues long. The CDR3 sequence is CASSISGSYEQYF. CDR3 bases: TGTGCCAGTAGTATATCGGGATCCTACGAGCAGTACTTC. Complete variable domain (other parts from reference TRBV19 and TRBJ2-7): DGGITQSPKYLFRKEGQNVTLSCEQNLNHDAMYWYRQDPGQGLRLIYYSQIVNDFQKGDIAEGYSVSREKKESFPLTVTSAQKNPTAFYLCASSISGSYEQYFGPGTRLTVT.

This sequence joins TRBV7-9 and TRBJ2-7; D might be TRBD2 (6 bases). The germline CDR1 and CDR2 sequences are SEHNR and FQNEAQ (reference sequence). This CDR3 has 14 amino acids. The germline V and J ends were trimmed by 8 bases and 6 bases, with 20 bases remaining between them. The CDR3 loop is CASGPSWGAGEQYF. CDR3 bases: TGTGCCAGCGGGCCCAGCTGGGGAGCGGGCGAGCAGTACTTC.

This chain links TRBV11-3 with TRBJ2-2; TRBD2 aligns across 7 bases. V shed 5 bases and J 5 bases; nucleotides not matched to a gene: 11. Germline V lookup: CDR1 SGHNT, CDR2 YENEEA. CDR3 length: 16 residues. The CDR3 DNA sequence: TGTGCCAGCAGCCAAAGTGCGAGCGGGAAAACCGGGGAGCTGTTTTTT. Translating it yields CASSQSASGKTGELFF.

V is TRBV2 and J is TRBJ2-7, with D perhaps TRBD1 or TRBD2 (5 bases each). The length of the CDR3 is 12 residues. V lost 7 bases to trimming and J lost 5 bases, with 12 bases between them. From germline, CDR1 is SNHLY and CDR2 FYNNEI. Here the CDR3 reads CASNPGQDEQYF. The CDR3, as DNA: TGTGCCAGCAACCCGGGGCAGGACGAGCAGTACTTC.

This chain uses TRBV5-1 with TRBJ1-2, with D possibly TRBD1 on 5 matching bases. The germline CDR1 and CDR2 sequences are SGHRS and YFSETQ. V dropped 1 base and J dropped 6 bases, with 10 bases sitting between them. The CDR3 has 13 amino acids. The CDR3 region is CASSLRQGDGYTF. CDR3 coding DNA: TGCGCCAGCAGCTTGCGGCAGGGAGATGGCTACACCTTC. The full variable domain, completed using reference TRBV5-1 and TRBJ1-2, is KAGVTQTPRYLIKTRGQQVTLSCSPISGHRSVSWYQQTPGQGLQFLFEYFSETQRNKGNFPGRFSGRQFSNSRSEMNVSTLELGDSALYLCASSLRQGDGYTFGSGTRLTVV.

This clone has only one observation. The rearrangement links TRBV5-4 to TRBJ2-7; 9 nucleotides match TRBD2. V shed 4 bases, J shed 6 bases, and the junction held 8 bases outside the gene matches. There are 14 residues in the CDR3. Germline V gives CDR1 SGHNT, CDR2 YYREEE (reference sequence). CDR3 residues: CASSPTSGSPEQYF. The CDR3, as DNA: TGTGCCAGCAGCCCGACTAGCGGATCACCCGAGCAGTACTTC.

The chain links TRBV5-1 to TRBJ2-1, with 7 bases lining up with TRBD2. The germline CDR1 and CDR2 sequences are SGHRS and YFSETQ. The CDR3 loop spans 17 amino acids. V was clipped by 1 base and J by 0 bases; unmatched bases: 7. CDR3 nucleotides: TGCGCCAGCAGCTTGACTAGCGCAACAAGCTCCTACAATGAGCAGTTCTTC. Protein sequence: CASSLTSATSSYNEQFF.

This clone was counted a few times. The rearrangement joins TRBV5-8 to TRBJ1-2; 8 nucleotides align to TRBD1. The CDR3 contains 14 residues. Germline CDR1 reads SGHTS; CDR2 reads YDEGEE. J gave up 8 bases and V 1 base, and 7 bases lay outside the gene matches. Written as DNA, the CDR3 is TGTGCCAGCAGCTTGACTGGGACAGGCAGGGGCTACACCTTC. Translation gives CASSLTGTGRGYTF.

The CDR3 nucleotides are TGTGCCAGCAGTGCGGAGTGGGTAAGCGGGTACGAGCAGTACTTC. Its protein is CASSAEWVSGYEQYF. This sequence joins TRBV6-5 and TRBJ2-7, with D perhaps matching TRBD2 (6 bases). The germline V and J ends were trimmed by 5 bases and 4 bases, with 18 bases remaining between them. The CDR3 covers 15 residues. Looked up from germline, CDR1 is MNHEY and CDR2 is SVGAGI.

This clone is deemed medium-sized. The chain employs TRBV7-9 and TRBJ1-6; D uncertain. CDR3 size: 12 residues. Germline V gene lookup returns CDR1 SEHNR and CDR2 FQNEAQ (reference sequence). V lost 1 base and J 13 bases, leaving 8 bases between the germline ends. CDR3 sequence reads: CASSLEAGPLHF. CDR3 DNA: TGTGCCAGCAGCTTAGAGGCAGGTCCCCTCCACTTT.

V gene TRBV5-1 combines with J gene TRBJ2-3; the D gene could be TRBD1 or TRBD2 (5 bases each). From germline, CDR1 is SGHRS and CDR2 YFSETQ. Trimming took 3 bases from V and 2 from J, leaving 31 bases between them. There are 21 residues in the CDR3. CDR3: CASSSYIPGPMRSPHTDTQYF. CDR3 nucleotide sequence: TGCGCCAGCAGCTCCTATATCCCGGGACCCATGAGGTCCCCCCACACAGATACGCAGTATTTT.